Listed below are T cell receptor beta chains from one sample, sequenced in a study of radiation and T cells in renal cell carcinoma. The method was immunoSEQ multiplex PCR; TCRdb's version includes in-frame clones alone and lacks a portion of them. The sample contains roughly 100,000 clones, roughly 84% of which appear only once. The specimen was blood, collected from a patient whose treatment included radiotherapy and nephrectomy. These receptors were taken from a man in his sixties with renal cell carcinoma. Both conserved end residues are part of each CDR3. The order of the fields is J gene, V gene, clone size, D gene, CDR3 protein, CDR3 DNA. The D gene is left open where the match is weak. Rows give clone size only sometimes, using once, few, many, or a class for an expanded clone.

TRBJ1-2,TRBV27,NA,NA,CASSLGALGGYTF,TGTGCCAGCAGTTTGGGGGCGTTGGGGGGCTACACCTTC
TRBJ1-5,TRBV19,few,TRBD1,CASTPPGQGRNQPQHF,TGTGCCAGTACCCCACCGGGACAGGGGAGAAATCAGCCCCAGCATTTT
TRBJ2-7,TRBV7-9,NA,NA,CASSLGSYYEQYF,TGTGCCAGCAGCTTAGGATCCTACTACGAGCAGTACTTC
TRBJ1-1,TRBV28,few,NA,CASSGYGNTEAFF,TGTGCCAGCAGTGGATATGGGAACACTGAAGCTTTCTTT
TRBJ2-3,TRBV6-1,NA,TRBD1,CASSEIGTGLNTQYF,TGTGCCAGCAGTGAAATAGGGACAGGGCTGAATACGCAGTATTTT
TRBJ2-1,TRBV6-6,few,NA,CASSVVGGPGEQFF,TGTGCCAGCAGTGTGGTTGGAGGGCCAGGTGAGCAGTTCTTC
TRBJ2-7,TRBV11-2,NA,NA,CASSLGAVGYEQYF,TGTGCCAGCAGCTTAGGGGCTGTTGGCTACGAGCAGTACTTC
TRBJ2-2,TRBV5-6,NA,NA,CASSLGGTNTGELFF,TGTGCCAGCAGCTTGGGCGGGACTAACACCGGGGAGCTGTTTTTT
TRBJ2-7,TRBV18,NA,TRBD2,CASSPREGGFYEQYF,TGTGCCAGCTCACCCAGGGAGGGAGGGTTCTACGAGCAGTACTTC
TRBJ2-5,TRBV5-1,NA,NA,CASSFDRAGVEETQYF,TGCGCCAGCAGCTTCGATCGCGCAGGGGTAGAAGAGACCCAGTACTTC
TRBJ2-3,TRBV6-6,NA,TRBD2,CASLTSGRDTQYF,TGTGCCAGCCTAACTAGCGGGAGGGATACGCAGTATTTT
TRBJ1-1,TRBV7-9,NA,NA,CASEQGGTEAFF,TGTGCCAGCGAACAGGGAGGCACTGAAGCTTTCTTT
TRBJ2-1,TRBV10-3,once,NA,CAISVGAYGEDEQFF,TGTGCCATCAGTGTAGGGGCCTACGGTGAAGATGAGCAGTTCTTC
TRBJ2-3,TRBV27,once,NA,CASEGWRRDTQYF,TGTGCCAGCGAGGGGTGGCGCCGGGATACGCAGTATTTT
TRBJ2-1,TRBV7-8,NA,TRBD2,CASSQFWVGLAGDSSYNEQFF,TGTGCCAGCAGCCAATTCTGGGTGGGACTAGCGGGAGATAGCTCCTACAATGAGCAGTTCTTC
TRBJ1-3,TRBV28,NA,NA,CASSPGPLNQGTIYF,TGTGCCAGCAGCCCCGGCCCCCTTAATCAAGGAACCATATATTTT
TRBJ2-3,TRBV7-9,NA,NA,CASSPPLEFDTDTQYF,TGTGCCAGCAGCCCCCCACTAGAATTTGACACAGATACGCAGTATTTT
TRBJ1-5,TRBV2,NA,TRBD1,CASTQEGQGNQPQHF,TGTGCCAGCACCCAGGAGGGACAGGGCAATCAGCCCCAGCATTTT
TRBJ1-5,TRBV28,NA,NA,CASSLWGANQPQHF,TGTGCCAGCAGTTTATGGGGGGCCAATCAGCCCCAGCATTTT
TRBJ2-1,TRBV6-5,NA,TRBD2,CASRTSGRMEQFF,TGTGCCAGCAGGACCTCCGGGAGGATGGAGCAGTTCTTC
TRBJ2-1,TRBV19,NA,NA,CASSMITQRGNEQFF,TGTGCCAGTAGTATGATCACTCAGAGAGGGAATGAGCAGTTCTTC
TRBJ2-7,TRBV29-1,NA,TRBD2,CSLRRTSTSEQYF,TGCAGCCTGCGGCGGACTAGCACTTCCGAGCAGTACTTC
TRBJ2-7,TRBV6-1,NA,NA,CASSDRGRVGGRRSDEQYF,TGTGCCAGCAGTGACAGGGGGCGCGTCGGCGGGAGGAGATCCGACGAGCAGTACTTC
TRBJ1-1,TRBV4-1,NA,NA,CASQRQVPSDTEAFF,TGCGCCAGCCAAAGACAGGTTCCCAGTGACACTGAAGCTTTCTTT